The sequence of this TCR beta chain was determined in a study of blood T cells in healthy people across ages. General study results and limits: Donors of long life had a larger count of naive CD4+ cells and greater diversity than aged donors.

Sample donors were healthy Caucasian individuals that came from Russia, aged about 6 to 100. The use of a sample-barcoded 5' primer and a J-beta primer mix characterized a second PCR of about 7 to 12 cycles. The template-switch adaptor was a 5' adaptor with 12 random nucleotides. It tagged each cDNA molecule. Individual samples furnished no less than 3 million CDR3-containing paired-end reads apiece. TCRdb reprocessed the 5' RACE reads with MiXCR, giving one entry per CDR3 protein. The table shows approximately 2,000,000 distinct CDR3 sequences, with about two fifths occurring only once. This CDR3 region has 14 residues. The germline gives CDR1 ENHRY, CDR2 SYGVKD. V trimming: 9 bases; J trimming: 5 bases; junction bases outside the gene matches: 8. With respect to this clonotype: What it binds is unknown.

The clonotype comes from a human donor in good health. Sequencing input: blood. The chain couples TRBV10-3 to TRBJ2-5; 11 positions agree with TRBD1. CDR3 sequence (DNA): TGTGCCATAGGACAGGGGGCCGGAATGGAGACCCAGTACTTC. As protein: CAIGQGAGMETQYF.